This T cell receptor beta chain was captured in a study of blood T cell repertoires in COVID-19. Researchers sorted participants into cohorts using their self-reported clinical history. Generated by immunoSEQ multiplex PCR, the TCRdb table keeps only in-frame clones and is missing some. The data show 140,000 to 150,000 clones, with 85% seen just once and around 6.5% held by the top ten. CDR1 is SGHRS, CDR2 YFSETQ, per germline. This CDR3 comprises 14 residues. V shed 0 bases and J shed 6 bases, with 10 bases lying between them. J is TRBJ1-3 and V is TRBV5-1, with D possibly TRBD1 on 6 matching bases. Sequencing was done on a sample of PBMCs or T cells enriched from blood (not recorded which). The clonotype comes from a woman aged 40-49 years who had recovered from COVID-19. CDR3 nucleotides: TGCGCCAGCAGCTTGGCAGGACAGCAAAACACCATATATTTT. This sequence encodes CASSLAGQQNTIYF. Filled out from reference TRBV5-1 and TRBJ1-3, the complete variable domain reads KAGVTQTPRYLIKTRGQQVTLSCSPISGHRSVSWYQQTPGQGLQFLFEYFSETQRNKGNFPGRFSGRQFSNSRSEMNVSTLELGDSALYLCASSLAGQQNTIYFGEGSWLTVV.